A single sample is the source of the 30 T cell receptor beta chains below, sequenced in a study of cytomegalovirus exposure and HLA in healthy donors. Both 60 Vbeta primers and 13 Jbeta primers went into the PCR. Generated by immunoSEQ multiplex PCR, the TCRdb table keeps only in-frame clones and is missing some. The sample shows 100,000 to 150,000 clones, 74% of them seen only once. Material for sequencing was PBMCs. The receptors were sampled from a middle-aged man in good health and CMV-seropositive.

This clone was picked up a small number of times. The genes are TRBV11-2 and TRBJ2-7; D remains unclear. This CDR3 comprises 13 residues. V was trimmed by 2 bases and J by 2 bases, leaving 7 bases between them. Germline V CDR1 and CDR2: SGHAT, FQNNGV. The CDR3 nucleotides are TGTGCCAGCAGCTTATCAGTGACCTACGAGCAGTACTTC. Encoded protein: CASSLSVTYEQYF.

The gene calls are TRBV5-4 and TRBJ2-3; TRBD2 matches 14 bases. This CDR3 is 18 amino acids long. Germline CDR1 is SGHNT and CDR2 is YYREEE (reference sequence). V gave up 4 bases and J gave up 6 bases; unmatched junction bases: 13. Here the CDR3 DNA reads TGTGCCAGCAGCCCCGCTCGACTAGCGGGAGGGCGGGTCGATACGCAGTATTTT. This gives the protein CASSPARLAGGRVDTQYF.

The rearrangement links TRBV6-1 to TRBJ2-1, with a weak D call TRBD1 (5 bases). The germline V gene has CDR1 MNHNS and CDR2 SASEGT. The CDR3 loop spans 15 amino acids. The ends were cut back, 4 bases at V and 4 bases at J, with 14 bases in the middle. Here the CDR3 reads CASSVSDSSYNEQFF. The CDR3 bases are TGTGCCAGCAGTGTAAGTGACAGTTCATACAATGAGCAGTTCTTC.

The chain uses TRBV7-9 and TRBJ2-5; TRBD1 agrees at 8 bases. V shed 4 bases and J 3 bases; nucleotides not matched to a gene: 7. The length of the CDR3 is 15 residues. Germline CDR1 SEHNR, CDR2 FQNEAQ (reference sequence). The CDR3 DNA follows: TGTGCCAGCAGCTCAGAGGACAGGGTTGAAGAGACCCAGTACTTC. Translated: CASSSEDRVEETQYF.

The chain employs TRBV5-1 and TRBJ2-5; D perhaps matches TRBD1 (5 bases). V was trimmed by 4 bases and J by 3 bases, leaving 13 bases between them. This CDR3 comprises 14 residues. The germline CDR1 and CDR2 sequences are SGHRS and YFSETQ. The CDR3 bases are TGCGCCAGCAGCAACCCGGCAGGGAAAGAGACCCAGTACTTC. The encoded protein is CASSNPAGKETQYF.

The rearrangement links TRBV18 to TRBJ2-3, with 12 bases aligning to TRBD2. This CDR3 is built from 18 residues. Trimming removed 3 bases from V and 0 bases from J; junction bases left unmatched: 7. CDR1 and CDR2 (germline): KGHSH, LQKENI. The CDR3 nucleotides read TGTGCCAGCTCACCGTTACTAGCGGGGGGCACTAGCACAGATACGCAGTATTTT. Translated, it gives CASSPLLAGGTSTDTQYF.

This chain uses TRBV5-1 with TRBJ2-6; TRBD2 might be the D (5 bases). The CDR3 has 16 amino acids. V lost 3 bases and J 0 bases, leaving 10 bases between the germline ends. Germline CDR1 reads SGHRS; CDR2 reads YFSETQ. The CDR3 loop reads CASSSRDVSGANVLTF. The CDR3 DNA is TGCGCCAGCAGCTCCCGGGATGTCTCTGGGGCCAACGTCCTGACTTTC.

This clone was seen more than once but under ten times. The chain employs TRBV9 and TRBJ2-1; TRBD2 matches at 11 bases. The V gene's germline CDR1 is SGDLS and CDR2 YYNGEE. The junction had 9 bases not matched to a gene; V was cut back by 4 bases and J by 6 bases. The CDR3 runs 16 residues. The CDR3 sequence is CASSTSSGRIVNEQFF. Here the CDR3 DNA reads TGTGCCAGCAGCACCTCTAGCGGGAGGATCGTCAATGAGCAGTTCTTC.

The chain has TRBV5-1 and TRBJ2-3; possible D gene TRBD2, 7 bases. In germline, CDR1 is SGHRS, CDR2 YFSETQ. Trimming removed 5 bases at V and 5 bases at J, with 15 bases between. This CDR3 has 14 residues. The CDR3 region is CASRRGGGEDTQYF. The DNA for the CDR3 is TGCGCCAGCAGGCGTGGAGGGGGGGAAGATACGCAGTATTTT.

The V gene is TRBV7-8, the J gene TRBJ1-1; 9 bases line up with TRBD1. The CDR3 contains 15 residues. Trimming removed 5 bases from V and 6 bases from J; junction bases left unmatched: 10. The germline V gene encodes CDR1 SGHVS and CDR2 FQNEAQ. CDR3 bases: TGTGCCAGCAGCGAACCGGGACAGGGAAGTGCTGAAGCTTTCTTT. Translated, it gives CASSEPGQGSAEAFF.

The chain joins TRBV5-5 to TRBJ2-7; no clear D. Trimming removed 1 base at V and 1 base at J, with 9 bases between. The CDR3 contains 14 residues. CDR1 and CDR2 from the germline V gene are SGHKS and YYEKEE (reference sequence). CDR3 in DNA: TGTGCCAGCAGCTTGTTATTTTATTCCTACGAGCAGTACTTC. Translated: CASSLLFYSYEQYF. The variable domain in full, with the rest retrieved from reference TRBV5-5 and TRBJ2-7, is DAGVTQSPTHLIKTRGQQVTLRCSPISGHKSVSWYQQVLGQGPQFIFQYYEKEERGRGNFPDRFSARQFPNYSSELNVNALLLGDSALYLCASSLLFYSYEQYFGPGTRLTVT.

This chain connects TRBV15 to TRBJ2-7, with 7 nucleotides matching TRBD1. With V trimmed by 1 base and J by 2 bases, 2 bases remained unmatched. The CDR3 runs to 14 residues. CDR1 LNHNV and CDR2 YYDKDF come from the germline V gene (reference sequence). CDR3 region: CATSRVGTAYEQYF. Here the CDR3 DNA reads TGTGCCACCAGCAGAGTAGGGACAGCCTACGAGCAGTACTTC. Supplemented by reference TRBV15 and TRBJ2-7, the full variable domain reads DAMVIQNPRYQVTQFGKPVTLSCSQTLNHNVMYWYQQKSSQAPKLLFHYYDKDFNNEADTPDNFQSRRPNTSFCFLDIRSPGLGDTAMYLCATSRVGTAYEQYFGPGTRLTVT.

This chain joins TRBV11-2 and TRBJ2-3, with D maybe TRBD2 (6 bases). CDR1 and CDR2 from the germline V gene are SGHAT and FQNNGV. The CDR3 runs to 16 residues. Trimming cost V 1 base and J 3 bases, with 14 bases left between them. CDR3 nucleotides: TGTGCCAGCAGCTTAGCCTTTGGGGGGTTGACAGATACGCAGTATTTT. This codes for CASSLAFGGLTDTQYF. The full variable domain, with the rest looked up from reference TRBV11-2 and TRBJ2-3, is EAGVAQSPRYKIIEKRQSVAFWCNPISGHATLYWYQQILGQGPKLLIQFQNNGVVDDSQLPKDRFSAERLKGVDSTLKIQPAKLEDSAVYLCASSLAFGGLTDTQYFGPGTRLTVL.

The rearrangement uses TRBV30 and TRBJ2-2; D ambiguous. The CDR3 loop spans 15 amino acids. Germline V lookup: CDR1 GTSNPN, CDR2 SVGIG (reference sequence). The V and J ends lost 2 bases and 4 bases respectively, with 14 bases between them. Here the CDR3 reads CAWSPHNLGTGELFF. The CDR3 coding sequence is TGTGCCTGGAGTCCACACAATCTAGGCACCGGGGAGCTGTTTTTT.

The CDR3 here is CATSSDGWRDEQYF. CDR3 sequence (DNA): TGTGCCACCAGCAGCGACGGGTGGCGGGACGAGCAGTACTTC. This chain uses TRBV15 with TRBJ2-7; possibly TRBD2 for D (5 bases). The ends were cut back, 3 bases at V and 5 bases at J, with 14 bases in the middle. The CDR3 consists of 14 residues. Germline CDR1 LNHNV, CDR2 YYDKDF (reference sequence). Full variable domain (missing parts from reference TRBV15 and TRBJ2-7): DAMVIQNPRYQVTQFGKPVTLSCSQTLNHNVMYWYQQKSSQAPKLLFHYYDKDFNNEADTPDNFQSRRPNTSFCFLDIRSPGLGDTAMYLCATSSDGWRDEQYFGPGTRLTVT.

The J gene is TRBJ1-1, the V gene TRBV2; no firm D call. The CDR3 loop spans 13 amino acids. Trimming removed 4 bases from V and 4 bases from J, with 10 bases in between. Germline V gene lookup returns CDR1 SNHLY and CDR2 FYNNEI. CDR3 protein: CASSAGDGTEAFF. In DNA, the CDR3 is TGTGCCAGCAGTGCGGGTGACGGCACTGAAGCTTTCTTT.

The chain recombines TRBV19 with TRBJ1-5; no firm D call. V dropped 0 bases and J dropped 6 bases, with 12 bases sitting between them. The CDR3 covers 15 residues. In germline, CDR1 is LNHDA, CDR2 SQIVND (reference sequence). The CDR3 sequence: CASSIELRSGQPQHF. The CDR3 nucleotides are TGTGCCAGTAGTATAGAACTACGTTCGGGTCAGCCCCAGCATTTT.

This chain connects TRBV6-1 to TRBJ2-7; TRBD2 agrees at 7 bases. Looked up from germline, CDR1 is MNHNS and CDR2 is SASEGT. This CDR3 region has 16 residues. The trim removed 4 bases at V and 5 bases at J, leaving 14 bases unmatched. The CDR3 is CASSARFERTRDEQYF. In DNA, the CDR3 is TGTGCCAGCAGTGCTAGATTTGAGCGGACTAGGGACGAGCAGTACTTC.

The rearrangement uses TRBV6-6 and TRBJ2-2, with D possibly being TRBD1 (7 bases). The V gene's germline CDR1 is MNHNY and CDR2 SVGAGI (reference sequence). The length of the CDR3 is 14 residues. V was cut by 5 bases and J by 3 bases, with 10 bases left in between. CDR3 nucleotide sequence: TGTGCCAGCAGTAGCAGGGGGGACACCGGGGAGCTGTTTTTT. Amino acids: CASSSRGDTGELFF.

In its sample, this clone was seen a few times. The rearrangement links TRBV7-2 to TRBJ1-1; TRBD1 matches 11 bases. Germline CDR1 SGHTA, CDR2 FQGNSA. Losses at the gene ends were 5 bases for V and 5 bases for J; bases not matched to a gene: 10. The CDR3 consists of 16 residues. The CDR3 DNA follows: TGTGCCAGCAGCGGGAGGGGGGGACAGGGGGGGACTGAAGCTTTCTTT. It is translated as CASSGRGGQGGTEAFF.

The chain uses TRBV6-5 and TRBJ2-5; 7 positions agree with TRBD1. The CDR3 totals 13 residues. The V gene's germline CDR1 is MNHEY and CDR2 SVGAGI. V was pared by 10 bases and J by 3 bases, with 8 bases of the junction left unmatched. The CDR3 region has the DNA TGTGCCATCAGGGACAGTTTAAAAGAGACCCAGTACTTC. This gives the protein CAIRDSLKETQYF.

J is TRBJ2-3 and V is TRBV6-1; 8 bases are shared with TRBD2. The CDR3 contains 17 residues. Germline-derived CDR1 and CDR2 are MNHNS and SASEGT. After removal of 1 base from V and 0 bases from J, the junction contained 6 bases not matched to a gene. The CDR3 coding sequence is TGTGCCAGCAGTGAAGGGCTAGCGGGCTCTAGCACAGATACGCAGTATTTT. Protein sequence: CASSEGLAGSSTDTQYF.

This clone has just a few counts. This chain links TRBV2 with TRBJ1-5; D not resolved. V dropped 6 bases and J dropped 7 bases, with 13 bases sitting between them. The germline CDR1 and CDR2 sequences are SNHLY and FYNNEI. The CDR3 is 13 residues long. Here the CDR3 reads CASSGPSGQPQHF. The CDR3 DNA reads as TGTGCCAGCAGCGGGCCGTCGGGGCAGCCCCAGCATTTT.

Remarks on this clone: This same CDR3 is encoded by further DNA sequences in the sample. The chain uses TRBV9 and TRBJ1-1, with a tentative D call TRBD1 (6 bases). CDR1 SGDLS and CDR2 YYNGEE come from the germline V gene. CDR3 length equals 15 residues. V lost 4 bases and J 2 bases, leaving 15 bases between the germline ends. CDR3 loop: CASSSSGGLNTEAFF. CDR3 coding DNA: TGTGCCAGCAGCTCTTCGGGGGGCCTTAACACTGAAGCTTTCTTT. Based on the CDR3 plus reference TRBV9 and TRBJ1-1, the full variable domain is DSGVTQTPKHLITATGQRVTLRCSPRSGDLSVYWYQQSLDQGLQFLIQYYNGEERAKGNILERFSAQQFPDLHSELNLSSLELGDSALYFCASSSSGGLNTEAFFGQGTRLTVV.

The V and J genes are TRBV4-1 and TRBJ1-1, with D unclear. Germline assignment: CDR1 MGHRA and CDR2 YSYEKL. Trimming stripped 1 base from V and 5 bases from J, with 14 bases between. The CDR3 is 15 residues long. CDR3 sequence reads: CASSQAGFPGTEAFF. In nucleotides, the CDR3 is TGCGCCAGCAGCCAAGCGGGATTTCCGGGGACTGAAGCTTTCTTT.

The chain links TRBV2 to TRBJ1-1; 8 nucleotides agree with TRBD1. The CDR3 length is 15 residues. The junction had 8 bases not matched to a gene; V was cut back by 7 bases and J by 1 base. Germline V lookup: CDR1 SNHLY, CDR2 FYNNEI. CDR3 sequence: CASNGDRRQNTEAFF. The CDR3 DNA is TGTGCCAGCAATGGGGACAGGAGACAGAACACTGAAGCTTTCTTT.

This clone occurred a few times. The chain carries TRBV10-1 and TRBJ1-1; perhaps TRBD1 as D (6 bases). Germline loops: CDR1 WNHNN, CDR2 SYGVQD (reference sequence). V lost 2 bases and J lost 6, with 13 bases in between. CDR3 length: 14 amino acids. The DNA for the CDR3 is TGCGCCAGCAGTGAGGCCAGGGGTATGGCTGAAGCTTTCTTT. Amino acids: CASSEARGMAEAFF.

This clone occurred a few times. The rearrangement joins TRBV7-2 to TRBJ1-5; D might be TRBD1 (5 bases). V was trimmed by 6 bases and J by 7 bases, leaving 13 bases between them. Germline loops: CDR1 SGHTA, CDR2 FQGNSA. The CDR3 totals 13 residues. The CDR3 here is CASSSRVEQPQHF. DNA for the CDR3: TGTGCCAGCAGTTCCAGGGTCGAGCAGCCCCAGCATTTT.

The V gene is TRBV7-2, the J gene TRBJ2-1; 11 nucleotides align to TRBD1. V gave up 5 bases and J gave up 8 bases; unmatched junction bases: 11. In germline, CDR1 is SGHTA, CDR2 FQGNSA. The CDR3 is 16 residues long. The CDR3: CASSTAGTGGVYEQFF. In DNA, the CDR3 is TGTGCCAGCAGCACTGCGGGGACAGGGGGGGTCTATGAGCAGTTCTTC.

The CDR3 nucleotides read TGTGCCAGCAGCCCCTCGAGGCTCACAGATACGCAGTATTTT. It translates to CASSPSRLTDTQYF. The rearrangement joins TRBV5-4 to TRBJ2-3; D ambiguous. There are 14 residues in the CDR3. V was cut by 4 bases and J by 2 bases, with 11 bases left in between. Germline values: CDR1 SGHNT, CDR2 YYREEE (reference sequence).